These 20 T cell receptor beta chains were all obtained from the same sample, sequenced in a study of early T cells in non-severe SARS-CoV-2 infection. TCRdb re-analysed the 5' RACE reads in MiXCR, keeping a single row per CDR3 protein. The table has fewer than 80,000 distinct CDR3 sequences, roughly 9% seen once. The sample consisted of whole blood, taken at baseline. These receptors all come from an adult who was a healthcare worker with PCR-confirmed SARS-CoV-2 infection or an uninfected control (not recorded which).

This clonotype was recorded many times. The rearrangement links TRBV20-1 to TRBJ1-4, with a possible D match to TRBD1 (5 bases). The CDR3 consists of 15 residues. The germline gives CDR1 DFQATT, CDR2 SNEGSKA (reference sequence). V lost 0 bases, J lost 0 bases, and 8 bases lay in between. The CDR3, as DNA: TGCAGTGCTAGAGATCTGACAGCAACTAATGAAAAACTGTTTTTT. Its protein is CSARDLTATNEKLFF.

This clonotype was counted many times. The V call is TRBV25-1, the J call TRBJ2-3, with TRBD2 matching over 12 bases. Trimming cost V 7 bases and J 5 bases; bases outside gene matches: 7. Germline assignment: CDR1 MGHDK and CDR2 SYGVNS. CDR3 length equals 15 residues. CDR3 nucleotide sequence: TGTGCCAGCACCCCACCGGGACTAGCGGGAGATACGCAGTATTTT. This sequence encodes CASTPPGLAGDTQYF. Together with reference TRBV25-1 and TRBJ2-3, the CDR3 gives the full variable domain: EADIYQTPRYLVIGTGKKITLECSQTMGHDKMYWYQQDPGMELHLIHYSYGVNSTEKGDLSSESTVSRIRTEHFPLTLESARPSHTSQYLCASTPPGLAGDTQYFGPGTRLTVL.

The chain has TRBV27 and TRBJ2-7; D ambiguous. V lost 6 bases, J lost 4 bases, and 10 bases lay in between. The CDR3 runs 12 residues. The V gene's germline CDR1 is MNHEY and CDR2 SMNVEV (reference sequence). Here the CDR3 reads CASSQNLYEQYF. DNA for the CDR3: TGTGCCAGCAGCCAGAATCTGTACGAGCAGTACTTC.

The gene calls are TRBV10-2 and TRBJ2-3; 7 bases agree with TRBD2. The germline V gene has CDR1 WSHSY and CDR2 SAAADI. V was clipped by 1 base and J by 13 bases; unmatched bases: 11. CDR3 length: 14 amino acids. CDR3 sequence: CASSEYEAGMGKYF. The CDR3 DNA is TGCGCCAGCAGTGAGTACGAAGCGGGAATGGGGAAGTATTTT.

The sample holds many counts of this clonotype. The CDR3 nucleotides are TGTGCCAGCAGCTTGACAGGGGGCTATGGCTACACCTTC. Translation gives CASSLTGGYGYTF. The J gene is TRBJ1-2, the V gene TRBV7-2; TRBD1 agrees at 9 bases. V lost 3 bases and J lost 4; bases outside the gene matches: 0. The CDR3 is made up of 13 amino acids. From germline, CDR1 is SGHTA and CDR2 FQGNSA.

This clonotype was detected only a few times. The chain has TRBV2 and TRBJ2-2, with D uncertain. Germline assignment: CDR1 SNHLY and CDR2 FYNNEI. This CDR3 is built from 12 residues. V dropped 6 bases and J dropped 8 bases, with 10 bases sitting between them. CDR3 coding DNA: TGTGCCAGCAGGACCGTTGGGGGGGAGCTGTTTTTT. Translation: CASRTVGGELFF.

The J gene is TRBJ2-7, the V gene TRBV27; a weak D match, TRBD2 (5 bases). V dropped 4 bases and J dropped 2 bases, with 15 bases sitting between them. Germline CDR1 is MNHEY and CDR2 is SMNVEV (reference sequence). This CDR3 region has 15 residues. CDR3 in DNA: TGTGCCAGCAGTTACCTCGGCGACGGGGCCTACGAGCAGTACTTC. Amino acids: CASSYLGDGAYEQYF.

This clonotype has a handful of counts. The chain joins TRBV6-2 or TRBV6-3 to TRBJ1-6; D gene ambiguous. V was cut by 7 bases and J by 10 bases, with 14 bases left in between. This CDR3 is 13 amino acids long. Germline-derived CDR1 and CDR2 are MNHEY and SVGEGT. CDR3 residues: CASTWAERSPLHF. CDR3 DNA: TGTGCCAGCACCTGGGCAGAGCGCTCACCCCTCCACTTT.

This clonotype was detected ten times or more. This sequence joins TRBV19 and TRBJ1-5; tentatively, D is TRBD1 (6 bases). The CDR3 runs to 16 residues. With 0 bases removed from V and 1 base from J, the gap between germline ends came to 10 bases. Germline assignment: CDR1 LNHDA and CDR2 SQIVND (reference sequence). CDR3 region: CASSIEGAWSNQPQHF. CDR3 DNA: TGTGCCAGTAGTATAGAGGGGGCTTGGAGCAATCAGCCCCAGCATTTT.

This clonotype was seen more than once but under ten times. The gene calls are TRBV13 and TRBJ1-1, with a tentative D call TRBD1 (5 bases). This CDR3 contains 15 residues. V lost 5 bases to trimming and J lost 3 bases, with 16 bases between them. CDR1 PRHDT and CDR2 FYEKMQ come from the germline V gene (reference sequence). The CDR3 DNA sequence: TGTGCCAGCAGCCCGCGGACTGGGACGTACACTGAAGCTTTCTTT. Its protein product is CASSPRTGTYTEAFF.

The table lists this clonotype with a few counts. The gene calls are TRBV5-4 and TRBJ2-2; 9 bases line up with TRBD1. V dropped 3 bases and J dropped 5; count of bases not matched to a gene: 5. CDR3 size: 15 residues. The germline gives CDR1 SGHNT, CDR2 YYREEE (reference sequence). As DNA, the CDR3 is TGTGCCAGCAGCTGGGACAGGGAAGGGACCGGGGAGCTGTTTTTT. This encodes CASSWDREGTGELFF.

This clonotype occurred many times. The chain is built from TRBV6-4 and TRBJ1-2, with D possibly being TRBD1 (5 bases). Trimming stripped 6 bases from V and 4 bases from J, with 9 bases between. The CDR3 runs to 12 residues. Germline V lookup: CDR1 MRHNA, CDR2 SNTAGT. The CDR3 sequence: CASRSDSYGYTF. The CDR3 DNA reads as TGTGCCAGCAGATCCGACAGCTATGGCTACACCTTC.

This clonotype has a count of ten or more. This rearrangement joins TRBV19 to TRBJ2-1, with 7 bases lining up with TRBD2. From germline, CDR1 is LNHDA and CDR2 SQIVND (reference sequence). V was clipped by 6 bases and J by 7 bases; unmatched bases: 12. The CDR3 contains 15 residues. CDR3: CASSPRGGTTNEQFF. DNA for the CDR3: TGTGCCAGTAGCCCGCGCGGGGGTACTACTAATGAGCAGTTCTTC.

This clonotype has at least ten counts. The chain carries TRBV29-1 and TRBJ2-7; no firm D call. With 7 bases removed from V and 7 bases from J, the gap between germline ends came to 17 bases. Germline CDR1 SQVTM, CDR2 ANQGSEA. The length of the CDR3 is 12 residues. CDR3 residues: CSARSGSREQYF. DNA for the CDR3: TGCAGCGCCCGGTCTGGATCAAGGGAGCAGTACTTC.

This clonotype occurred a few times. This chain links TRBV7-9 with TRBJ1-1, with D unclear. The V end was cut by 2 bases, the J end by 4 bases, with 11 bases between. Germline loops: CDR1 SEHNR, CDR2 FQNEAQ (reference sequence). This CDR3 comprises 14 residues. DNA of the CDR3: TGTGCCAGCAGCTTAAGCTCGACGGGCACTGAAGCTTTCTTT. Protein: CASSLSSTGTEAFF.

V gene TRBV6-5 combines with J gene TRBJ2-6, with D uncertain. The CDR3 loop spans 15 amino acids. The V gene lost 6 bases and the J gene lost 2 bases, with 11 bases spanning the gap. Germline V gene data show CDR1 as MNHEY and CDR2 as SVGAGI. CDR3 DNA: TGTGCCAGCAGCCCATCCCTGACTGGGGCCAACGTCCTGACTTTC. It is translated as CASSPSLTGANVLTF.

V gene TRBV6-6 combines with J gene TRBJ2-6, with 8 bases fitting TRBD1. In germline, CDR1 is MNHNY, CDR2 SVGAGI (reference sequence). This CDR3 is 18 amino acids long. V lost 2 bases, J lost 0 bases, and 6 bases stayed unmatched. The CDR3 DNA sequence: TGTGCCAGCAGTTACCGCGACAGGGGAATCTCTGGGGCCAACGTCCTGACTTTC. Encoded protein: CASSYRDRGISGANVLTF.

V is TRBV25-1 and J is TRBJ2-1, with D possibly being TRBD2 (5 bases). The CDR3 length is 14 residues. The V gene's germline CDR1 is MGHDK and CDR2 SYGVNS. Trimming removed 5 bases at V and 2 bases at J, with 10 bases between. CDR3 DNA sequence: TGTGCCAGCAGTAAAATGGGAGCCTACAATGAGCAGTTCTTC. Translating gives CASSKMGAYNEQFF.

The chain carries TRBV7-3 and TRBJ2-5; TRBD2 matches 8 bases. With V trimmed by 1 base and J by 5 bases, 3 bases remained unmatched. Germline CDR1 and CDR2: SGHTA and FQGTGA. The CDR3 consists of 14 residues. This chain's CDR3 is CASSLNGRAETQYF. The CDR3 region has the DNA TGTGCCAGCAGCTTAAACGGGAGGGCCGAGACCCAGTACTTC.

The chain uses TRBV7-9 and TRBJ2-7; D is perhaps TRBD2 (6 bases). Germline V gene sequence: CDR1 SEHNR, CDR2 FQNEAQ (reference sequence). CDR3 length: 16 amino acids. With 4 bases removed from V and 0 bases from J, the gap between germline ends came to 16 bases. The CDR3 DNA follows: TGTGCCAGCAGCTGGGGAGGAGGGAGGAGCTCCTACGAGCAGTACTTC. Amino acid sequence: CASSWGGGRSSYEQYF.